The 20 T cell receptor beta chains listed next were all sequenced from one sample in a study of CD8 T cells in ankylosing spondylitis. Study conclusions and caveats: Fewer than 10 highly homologous variants formed a TCR beta motif that appeared characteristic of ankylosing spondylitis blood.

TCRdb re-called the 5' RACE reads with MiXCR, one entry per CDR3 protein. This table has about 510,000 distinct CDR3 sequences, approximately 5.3% appearing once. Their antigens are not known. The sequencing sample was made of blood, either unsorted or a sorted T cell fraction (not recorded which). These receptors were obtained from a male donor with ankylosing spondylitis.

This clonotype appeared many times. The gene calls are TRBV30 and TRBJ1-6; no clear D gene. This CDR3 is 14 amino acids long. V was shortened by 0 bases and J by 7 bases, with 10 bases between the two germline ends. Looked up from germline, CDR1 is GTSNPN and CDR2 is SVGIG (reference sequence). This CDR3 reads CAWSVKGLNSPLHF. For the CDR3, the DNA is TGTGCCTGGAGTGTAAAAGGGTTGAATTCACCCCTCCACTTT.

Ten or more counts support this clonotype. The DNA of the CDR3 is TGTGCCAGCAGCCAAGGGTTGGTTAGCGGCTACGAGCAGTACTTC. Protein sequence: CASSQGLVSGYEQYF. The chain combines TRBV4-2 with TRBJ2-7; D may be TRBD2 (6 bases). The V end lost 1 base, the J end lost 3 bases, and 13 bases lay between the germline ends. From germline, CDR1 is LGHNA and CDR2 YNFKEQ. This CDR3 is 15 amino acids long.

The rearrangement joins TRBV24-1 to TRBJ2-1, with 11 positions matching TRBD2. The CDR3 is 17 amino acids. Looked up from germline, CDR1 is KGHDR and CDR2 is SFDVKD. V trimming: 5 bases; J trimming: 8 bases; junction bases outside the gene matches: 13. CDR3 DNA: TGTGCCACCAGTGTAAGGCTAGCGGGAGGCGGGGGGGATGAGCAGTTCTTC. Its protein product is CATSVRLAGGGGDEQFF.

In its sample, this clonotype was seen many times. The CDR3 DNA is TGTGCCAGCAGTTGGAGAGAGACCCAGTACTTC. It yields the protein CASSWRETQYF. The rearrangement uses TRBV27 and TRBJ2-5; D is undetermined. Trimming shortened V by 4 bases and J by 4 bases, and 4 bases separated the two germline ends. The CDR3 contains 11 residues. Germline CDR1 MNHEY, CDR2 SMNVEV (reference sequence).

This clonotype was seen repeatedly, ten times or more. This rearrangement joins TRBV5-6 to TRBJ1-3; D is uncertain. From germline, CDR1 is SGHDT and CDR2 YYEEEE. The V gene lost 5 bases and the J gene lost 4 bases, with 7 bases spanning the gap. CDR3 length: 12 residues. CDR3 sequence: CASSQTGNTIYF. Here the CDR3 DNA reads TGTGCCAGCAGTCAGACAGGAAACACCATATATTTT.

This clonotype was seen at least ten times. This chain uses TRBV27 with TRBJ1-5; D gene unclear. The V gene lost 5 bases and the J gene lost 2 bases, with 4 bases spanning the gap. This CDR3 has 12 residues. CDR1 MNHEY and CDR2 SMNVEV come from the germline V gene (reference sequence). In DNA form, the CDR3 reads TGTGCCAGCAGTACCCGCAATCAGCCCCAGCATTTT. Its translation is CASSTRNQPQHF.

This clonotype has at least ten counts. The V call is TRBV9, the J call TRBJ1-1; D possibly corresponds to TRBD1 (5 bases). The germline V gene encodes CDR1 SGDLS and CDR2 YYNGEE. The CDR3 runs to 14 residues. The V end was cut by 7 bases, the J end by 5 bases, with 18 bases between. The DNA for the CDR3 is TGTGCCAGCTCGTCGGGTTCGGGGGTTACTGAAGCTTTCTTT. Translated: CASSSGSGVTEAFF.

This clonotype showed up many times. The V call is TRBV4-3, the J call TRBJ1-1; D gene ambiguous. Trimming removed 6 bases at V and 5 bases at J, with 22 bases between. CDR1 is LGHNA and CDR2 is YSLEER in the germline V gene. The CDR3 runs 16 residues. CDR3 region: CASRPTLGLAWTEAFF. The CDR3 DNA reads as TGCGCCAGCAGGCCTACCTTGGGTCTCGCTTGGACTGAAGCTTTCTTT.

The chain uses TRBV20-1 and TRBJ1-1, with TRBD1 matching over 8 bases. There are 17 residues in the CDR3. Germline assignment: CDR1 DFQATT and CDR2 SNEGSKA (reference sequence). Trimming took 1 base from V and 6 from J; bases not matched to a gene: 16. In nucleotides, the CDR3 is TGCAGTGCTAGAGTAAATTACAGGGGGACTCGAAATCCTGAAGCTTTCTTT. This sequence encodes CSARVNYRGTRNPEAFF.

This clonotype was seen repeatedly, ten times or more. The chain employs TRBV2 and TRBJ2-1; 8 positions agree with TRBD2. Germline V gene sequence: CDR1 SNHLY, CDR2 FYNNEI. The CDR3 contains 14 residues. J lost 8 bases, V lost 8 bases, and 11 bases had no gene match. In nucleotides, the CDR3 is TGTGCCAGCCAGGGGACTAGGGGTGGGGATGAGCAGTTCTTC. Its translation is CASQGTRGGDEQFF. Combining the CDR3 with reference TRBV2 and TRBJ2-1 gives the whole variable domain EPEVTQTPSHQVTQMGQEVILRCVPISNHLYFYWYRQILGQKVEFLVSFYNNEISEKSEIFDDQFSVERPDGSNFTLKIRSTKLEDSAMYFCASQGTRGGDEQFFGPGTRLTVL.

This clonotype was seen many times. V usage is TRBV20-1 and J usage is TRBJ2-1; 10 bases fit TRBD2. V lost 6 bases, J lost 4 bases, and 6 bases stayed unmatched. The CDR3 extends over 14 amino acids. Germline CDR1 DFQATT, CDR2 SNEGSKA (reference sequence). The CDR3 DNA sequence: TGCAGTGCCCTAGGGACTAGCGTGTACAATGAGCAGTTCTTC. This codes for CSALGTSVYNEQFF.

This clonotype was counted ten times or more. The rearrangement joins TRBV6-2 or TRBV6-3 to TRBJ2-1; the D is unclear. V dropped 0 bases and J dropped 11 bases, with 8 bases sitting between them. The germline gives CDR1 MNHEY, CDR2 SVGEGT. The CDR3 runs to 12 residues. CDR3 amino acids: CASSYSPGQQFF. The CDR3 nucleotides read TGTGCCAGCAGTTACTCGCCCGGACAGCAGTTCTTC.

This clonotype was counted at least ten times. V gene TRBV10-2 combines with J gene TRBJ2-7, with TRBD2 matching 7 bases. J was trimmed by 2 bases and V by 3 bases; bases with no gene match: 7. This CDR3 is built from 15 residues. Germline V gene lookup returns CDR1 WSHSY and CDR2 SAAADI. Written as DNA, the CDR3 is TGCGCCAGCAGTGACTCAGCGGGGATTGCCTACGAGCAGTACTTC. Protein: CASSDSAGIAYEQYF.

This clonotype was counted only a few times. The J gene is TRBJ2-5, the V gene TRBV4-2; the match to TRBD2 covers 12 bases. Per germline, CDR1 LGHNA and CDR2 YNFKEQ. The CDR3 is 16 residues long. Trimming removed 4 bases from V and 4 bases from J; junction bases left unmatched: 7. In DNA form, the CDR3 reads TGTGCCAGCAGCCTACGACTAGCGGGAGAAGCAGAGACCCAGTACTTC. It is translated as CASSLRLAGEAETQYF.

In this sample, this clonotype turned up many times. The chain couples TRBV20-1 to TRBJ2-3; 11 nucleotides line up with TRBD1. J lost 9 bases, V lost 2 bases, and 4 bases had no gene match. CDR1 is DFQATT, CDR2 SNEGSKA, per germline (reference sequence). CDR3 size: 13 residues. CDR3 DNA sequence: TGCAGTGCTAGAATCCGGACAGGGGGCACGCAGTATTTT. This gives the protein CSARIRTGGTQYF.

The sample holds many counts of this clonotype. J is TRBJ1-1 and V is TRBV12-3 or TRBV12-4; D not certain. Between the trimmed V and J ends, which lost 6 bases and 5 bases, there was a span of 13 bases. The CDR3 is 13 residues long. In DNA, the CDR3 is TGTGCCAGCAGCTTCACAGTGTATACTGAAGCTTTCTTT. The encoded protein is CASSFTVYTEAFF.

This clonotype was seen ten or more times. The chain carries TRBV6-2 or TRBV6-3 and TRBJ2-7; unclear D gene. Germline V gene sequence: CDR1 MNHEY, CDR2 SVGEGT. Deletions cut 3 bases from V and 5 bases from J, with 14 bases between. The CDR3 is 14 amino acids. The CDR3 nucleotides read TGTGCCAGCAGTTATAGTCAGGAGACCCACGAGCAGTACTTC. It is translated as CASSYSQETHEQYF.

This clonotype was observed many times. The rearrangement uses TRBV6-1 and TRBJ1-2; the D gene is possibly TRBD1 (6 bases). From germline, CDR1 is MNHNS and CDR2 SASEGT. Trimming removed 5 bases at V and 0 bases at J, with 13 bases between. The CDR3 spans 15 residues. CDR3: CASSLGTITNYGYTF. The CDR3 bases are TGTGCCAGCAGTCTTGGGACAATTACTAACTATGGCTACACCTTC.

As for this clonotype: A clone one base away is much larger, so this may be a read error. This chain connects TRBV20-1 to TRBJ2-1; 10 nucleotides match TRBD2. CDR1 and CDR2 (germline): DFQATT, SNEGSKA (reference sequence). The CDR3 has 14 residues. CDR3 protein: CSGRSSGSLNEQFF. For the CDR3, the DNA is TGCAGTGGTAGATCTAGCGGGAGTCTGAATGAGCAGTTCTTC.

There are many counts of this clonotype. The J gene is TRBJ1-1, the V gene TRBV20-1, with TRBD1 matching 8 bases. The CDR3 contains 15 residues. V gave up 0 bases and J gave up 3 bases; unmatched junction bases: 6. Germline V CDR1 and CDR2: DFQATT, SNEGSKA (reference sequence). For the CDR3, the DNA is TGCAGTGCTAGAGACAGGGGGCGCGGGTACACTGAAGCTTTCTTT. Encoded protein: CSARDRGRGYTEAFF.